This T cell receptor (beta chain) was sequenced for a study of blood T cell repertoires in COVID-19. Overall study context: Whether acute or convalescent, the COVID-19 samples came from the United States, Italy and Spain. T cells, B-cell-depleted T cells, or PBMCs provided the cDNA or gDNA that served as material.

The CDR3 is made up of 16 amino acids. V trimming: 1 base; J trimming: 7 bases; junction bases outside the gene matches: 9. CDR1 is SGHDT and CDR2 is YYEEEE in the germline V gene. In the original workflow: Reference gene primer amplification gave nucleated cell count estimates. Libraries were prepared by immunoSEQ multiplex PCR; TCRdb keeps only in-frame clonotypes and omits some of them. The V and J calls and clone size come from that table; D and trimming were worked out from the DNA. This sample yields some 120,000 clones, of which about 82% are seen a single time; roughly 5.4% belongs to the top ten.

This TCR was sampled from a human donor in a cohort sampled during active COVID-19. The chain employs TRBV5-6 and TRBJ1-4; 8 positions match TRBD1. The sequenced sample consisted of peripheral blood. CDR3 in DNA: TGTGCCAGCAGCTTGTTGCAGACAGGGGATTCTGAAAAACTGTTTTTT. Its protein is CASSLLQTGDSEKLFF. Drawing the rest from reference TRBV5-6 and TRBJ1-4, the complete variable domain is DAGVTQSPTHLIKTRGQQVTLRCSPKSGHDTVSWYQQALGQGPQFIFQYYEEEERQRGNFPDRFSGHQFPNYSSELNVNALLLGDSALYLCASSLLQTGDSEKLFFGSGTQLSVL.